The 27 T cell receptor beta chains reported below all come from one sample, sequenced in a study of OX40 agonist ivuxolimab in advanced cancers. Repertoires were generated with immunoSEQ multiplex PCR, while TCRdb's copy carries only in-frame clones and drops some. The sample lists about 82,000 clones; roughly 85% were seen once. The sample was CD4+ or CD8+ T cells sorted from blood, taken in a trial of the OX40 agonist ivuxolimab. Receptors were obtained from an adult with an advanced solid tumor such as melanoma, head and neck, liver or kidney cancer.

The chain links TRBV19 to TRBJ1-2, with no clear D. The CDR3 has 12 amino acids. Trimming removed 3 bases at V and 8 bases at J, with 10 bases between. CDR1 and CDR2 (germline): LNHDA, SQIVND (reference sequence). In nucleotides, the CDR3 is TGTGCCAGTAGTATGTGGGTCTGGGGCTACACCTTC. Translation gives CASSMWVWGYTF.

The chain combines TRBV18 with TRBJ2-5; maybe TRBD1 (5 bases). Germline CDR1 is KGHSH and CDR2 is LQKENI. The CDR3 loop spans 15 amino acids. Trimming cost V 2 bases and J 5 bases, with 15 bases left between them. CDR3 region: CASSPWGSSEETQYF. The CDR3 DNA reads as TGTGCCAGCTCACCATGGGGCAGCAGCGAGGAGACCCAGTACTTC.

This clone was counted once. The chain has TRBV6-6 and TRBJ2-3, with D perhaps matching TRBD1 (5 bases). CDR1 is MNHNY and CDR2 is SVGAGI in the germline V gene (reference sequence). The CDR3 totals 13 residues. Trimming took off 8 bases at V and 2 bases at J, with 11 bases between the two ends. The CDR3 DNA follows: TGTGCCAGCGACAGATCCTACACAGATACGCAGTATTTT. It specifies CASDRSYTDTQYF.

The CDR3 nucleotides read TGTGCCAGCAGGTCCATGTTGGAAGCTTTCTTT. Its translation: CASRSMLEAFF. The chain joins TRBV7-9 to TRBJ1-1; D is undetermined. Germline lookup yields CDR1 SEHNR and CDR2 FQNEAQ (reference sequence). This CDR3 spans 11 amino acids. V lost 6 bases and J lost 8, with 10 bases in between.

This clone was counted only a few times. The V and J genes are TRBV30 and TRBJ1-1, with 9 bases identical to TRBD1. V lost 8 bases and J lost 5; bases outside the gene matches: 9. Germline values: CDR1 GTSNPN, CDR2 SVGIG (reference sequence). The CDR3 totals 13 residues. The CDR3 spells CALNRGRETEAFF. In DNA form, the CDR3 reads TGTGCCCTGAACAGGGGGCGAGAAACTGAAGCTTTCTTT.

The chain couples TRBV19 to TRBJ1-1, with D perhaps TRBD1 (5 bases). Trimming took 10 bases from V and 1 from J, leaving 16 bases between them. This CDR3 has 14 amino acids. From germline, CDR1 is LNHDA and CDR2 SQIVND (reference sequence). The CDR3: CATTDGGTNTEAFF. DNA for the CDR3: TGTGCCACTACCGACGGGGGGACGAACACTGAAGCTTTCTTT.

This clone has more than one count but fewer than ten. This chain links TRBV2 with TRBJ1-5; 8 bases align to TRBD1. Germline loops: CDR1 SNHLY, CDR2 FYNNEI. The junction had 5 bases not matched to a gene; V was cut back by 5 bases and J by 5 bases. CDR3 length: 14 residues. The CDR3 coding sequence is TGTGCCAGCAGTCTTGGACAGGGTTATCAGCCCCAGCATTTT. Protein product: CASSLGQGYQPQHF.

V gene TRBV18 combines with J gene TRBJ1-1, with D unresolved. The CDR3 consists of 13 residues. Germline V gene sequence: CDR1 KGHSH, CDR2 LQKENI. Trimming removed 3 bases from V and 1 base from J, with 6 bases in between. The CDR3: CASSPGKNTEAFF. The CDR3 DNA reads as TGTGCCAGCTCACCCGGCAAGAACACTGAAGCTTTCTTT. The entire variable domain, with the rest obtained from reference TRBV18 and TRBJ1-1, is as follows: NAGVMQNPRHLVRRRGQEARLRCSPMKGHSHVYWYRQLPEEGLKFMVYLQKENIIDESGMPKERFSAEFPKEGPSILRIQQVVRGDSAAYFCASSPGKNTEAFFGQGTRLTVV.

This chain joins TRBV7-9 and TRBJ2-3; possible D gene TRBD1, 5 bases. The V and J ends lost 5 bases and 3 bases respectively, with 9 bases between them. This CDR3 region has 13 residues. Germline lookup yields CDR1 SEHNR and CDR2 FQNEAQ (reference sequence). Written as DNA, the CDR3 is TGTGCCAGCAGCGCCAGGGAAACAGATACGCAGTATTTT. Translated: CASSARETDTQYF.

The chain employs TRBV18 and TRBJ2-7; D perhaps matches TRBD1 (6 bases). Germline assignment: CDR1 KGHSH and CDR2 LQKENI. The CDR3 covers 14 residues. V was clipped by 6 bases and J by 3 bases, with 15 bases between them. This chain's CDR3 is CASSADLGGYEQYF. The CDR3 coding sequence is TGTGCCAGCTCCGCAGATTTAGGGGGCTACGAGCAGTACTTC.

CDR3 amino acids: CASSPTNDVLTF. The CDR3 DNA is TGCGCCAGCAGCCCGACCAATGACGTCCTGACTTTC. The V call is TRBV5-1, the J call TRBJ2-6; the D is unclear. This CDR3 region has 12 residues. Germline V CDR1 and CDR2: SGHRS, YFSETQ. With 4 bases removed from V and 11 bases from J, the gap between germline ends came to 10 bases. The whole variable domain, remainder taken from reference TRBV5-1 and TRBJ2-6, is KAGVTQTPRYLIKTRGQQVTLSCSPISGHRSVSWYQQTPGQGLQFLFEYFSETQRNKGNFPGRFSGRQFSNSRSEMNVSTLELGDSALYLCASSPTNDVLTFGAGSRLTVL.

The chain joins TRBV11-2 to TRBJ2-7; D may be TRBD1 (6 bases). The CDR3 consists of 15 residues. The ends were cut back, 5 bases at V and 2 bases at J, with 16 bases in the middle. Germline V CDR1 and CDR2: SGHAT, FQNNGV. CDR3 region: CASSVRGIGTYEQYF. DNA of the CDR3: TGTGCCAGCAGCGTCAGGGGCATAGGGACCTACGAGCAGTACTTC.

This clone has just a few counts. The V call is TRBV7-2, the J call TRBJ2-5, with 9 bases identical to TRBD2. The CDR3 is 14 residues long. Trimming took 3 bases from V and 2 from J; bases not matched to a gene: 1. Per the germline V gene, CDR1 is SGHTA and CDR2 is FQGNSA. The CDR3 spells CASSFAGGQETQYF. CDR3 nucleotide sequence: TGTGCCAGCAGCTTTGCGGGGGGGCAAGAGACCCAGTACTTC. Variable domain in full (rest from reference TRBV7-2 and TRBJ2-5): GAGVSQSPSNKVTEKGKDVELRCDPISGHTALYWYRQSLGQGLEFLIYFQGNSAPDKSGLPSDRFSAERTGGSVSTLTIQRTQQEDSAVYLCASSFAGGQETQYFGPGTRLLVL.

The rearrangement joins TRBV11-2 to TRBJ2-2, with unresolved D. Trimming removed 5 bases at V and 8 bases at J, with 9 bases between. CDR1 and CDR2 (germline): SGHAT, FQNNGV. The CDR3 has 12 residues. This CDR3 is CASSPRRGELFF. As DNA, the CDR3 is TGTGCCAGCAGCCCCAGGCGGGGGGAGCTGTTTTTT.

This chain joins TRBV6-1 and TRBJ1-2; weak D call: TRBD1 (5 bases). This CDR3 region has 16 residues. The germline V gene has CDR1 MNHNS and CDR2 SASEGT. The V gene lost 0 bases and the J gene lost 4 bases, with 15 bases spanning the gap. The CDR3 DNA reads TGTGCCAGCAGTGAAGCGCTCTACGGGGCGAGCTATGGCTACACCTTC. Its translation is CASSEALYGASYGYTF.

J is TRBJ1-2 and V is TRBV19; D remains ambiguous. Trimming pared 4 bases from V and 7 bases from J, leaving 10 bases between. CDR1 LNHDA and CDR2 SQIVND come from the germline V gene (reference sequence). There are 12 residues in the CDR3. In DNA form, the CDR3 reads TGTGCCAGTAGTAAAGGAAATGGTGGCTACACCTTC. Translated: CASSKGNGGYTF.

The chain combines TRBV7-2 with TRBJ1-5; tentative D call: TRBD1 (5 bases). The CDR3 loop spans 15 amino acids. Trimming left V 4 bases short and J 4 bases short, with 14 bases between. CDR1 and CDR2 (germline): SGHTA, FQGNSA. This CDR3 is CASSWDGKMNQPQHF. For the CDR3, the DNA is TGTGCCAGCAGCTGGGACGGGAAAATGAATCAGCCCCAGCATTTT.

This chain connects TRBV7-3 to TRBJ2-3, with D perhaps matching TRBD2 (6 bases). Per germline, CDR1 SGHTA and CDR2 FQGTGA. Trimming stripped 0 bases from V and 4 bases from J, with 11 bases between. The CDR3 is 15 residues long. The CDR3 region is CASSLTKSGADTQYF. DNA for the CDR3: TGTGCCAGCAGCTTAACGAAATCGGGAGCAGATACGCAGTATTTT.

The sample holds a few counts of this clone. The rearrangement uses TRBV25-1 and TRBJ2-3, with 14 positions matching TRBD2. The germline V gene has CDR1 MGHDK and CDR2 SYGVNS. CDR3 length: 16 amino acids. V shed 6 bases and J 5 bases; nucleotides not matched to a gene: 7. CDR3 nucleotide sequence: TGTGCCAGCAGGACTAGCGGGGGGGCCGAGGGAGATACGCAGTATTTT. Amino acid sequence: CASRTSGGAEGDTQYF.

This rearrangement joins TRBV5-1 to TRBJ1-1; D gene uncertain. Germline V gene data show CDR1 as SGHRS and CDR2 as YFSETQ. V lost 4 bases and J lost 1, with 5 bases in between. The CDR3 runs to 12 residues. The CDR3 sequence is CASSHGNTEAFF. As DNA, the CDR3 is TGCGCCAGCAGCCACGGGAACACTGAAGCTTTCTTT.

This sequence joins TRBV9 and TRBJ1-3, with TRBD1 identical over 8 bases. This CDR3 spans 14 amino acids. V gave up 4 bases and J gave up 4 bases; unmatched junction bases: 4. Looked up from germline, CDR1 is SGDLS and CDR2 is YYNGEE. The CDR3: CASSTGGSGNTIYF. The CDR3 DNA reads TGTGCCAGCAGCACAGGGGGATCCGGAAACACCATATATTTT.

The chain links TRBV29-1 to TRBJ1-2; TRBD1 agrees at 11 bases. The CDR3 runs to 16 residues. Germline loops: CDR1 SQVTM, CDR2 ANQGSEA. Trimming at V came to 4 bases and at J to 1 base, leaving 8 bases not matched to a gene. The CDR3 is CSVGDGGQGVNYGYTF. Here the CDR3 DNA reads TGCAGCGTTGGGGACGGGGGACAGGGGGTTAACTATGGCTACACCTTC.

In nucleotides, the CDR3 is TGTGCCAGCAGCTCATACGGGACAGGGGGCTACAATGAGCAGTTCTTC. It encodes CASSSYGTGGYNEQFF. The gene calls are TRBV7-3 and TRBJ2-1, with 11 bases aligning to TRBD1. Germline loops: CDR1 SGHTA, CDR2 FQGTGA. The V and J ends lost 4 bases and 3 bases, in that order; junction bases with no gene match: 5. The CDR3 length is 16 residues. The whole variable domain, filled in from reference TRBV7-3 and TRBJ2-1, reads GAGVSQTPSNKVTEKGKYVELRCDPISGHTALYWYRQSLGQGPEFLIYFQGTGAADDSGLPNDRFFAVRPEGSVSTLKIQRTERGDSAVYLCASSSYGTGGYNEQFFGPGTRLTVL.

The chain has TRBV5-1 and TRBJ1-4; unclear D gene. V was trimmed by 0 bases and J by 4 bases, leaving 10 bases between them. This CDR3 has 15 residues. The germline CDR1 and CDR2 sequences are SGHRS and YFSETQ. The DNA of the CDR3 is TGCGCCAGCAGCTTGGTTGAACAGAGTAATGAAAAACTGTTTTTT. Amino acid sequence: CASSLVEQSNEKLFF.

The V call is TRBV13, the J call TRBJ1-4, with 9 bases identical to TRBD1. Per germline, CDR1 PRHDT and CDR2 FYEKMQ (reference sequence). The CDR3 runs to 14 residues. The junction had 3 bases not matched to a gene; V was cut back by 4 bases and J by 6 bases. CDR3 amino acids: CASSWGQGDEKLFF. In DNA, the CDR3 is TGTGCCAGCAGCTGGGGACAGGGTGATGAAAAACTGTTTTTT.

This clone came up a few times. This chain links TRBV30 with TRBJ1-1; D not resolved. Germline CDR1 reads GTSNPN; CDR2 reads SVGIG (reference sequence). The CDR3 has 12 residues. With 0 bases removed from V and 0 bases from J, the gap between germline ends came to 2 bases. CDR3 nucleotides: TGTGCCTGGAGTGTAATGAACACTGAAGCTTTCTTT. Encoded protein: CAWSVMNTEAFF.

The chain has TRBV21-1 and TRBJ2-4; the DNA was not used to check the table's D call, TRBD1. TRBV21-1 is noted as a pseudogene. This CDR3 comprises 15 residues. As DNA, the CDR3 is TGTGCCAGCAGGGGACAGGGGAAAGTCAAAAACATTCAGTACTTC. Its translation: CASRGQGKVKNIQYF.